This is a list of T cell receptor beta chains from one sample in a study of Ad26.COV2.S vaccination and SARS-CoV-2 variants. Assay: immunoSEQ multiplex PCR; the TCRdb copy retains only in-frame clones and omits some. The sample contains 350,000 to 550,000 clones, roughly nine tenths of which appear only once. The specimen comprised peripheral blood, sampled in a trial of Ad26.COV2.S vaccine versus placebo. These receptors originate from a person aged 18-60 years who received the Ad26.COV2.S COVID-19 vaccine or a placebo. Both conserved end residues are part of each CDR3. D genes are given only for firm matches. Expanded clones are given a class, and other clones once, few, many or no size at all.

D gene,V gene,clone size,J gene,CDR3 DNA,CDR3 protein
.,TRBV7-9,once,TRBJ1-1,TGTGCCAGCAGCTTAGTTGGGCAGACTGAAGCTTTCTTT,CASSLVGQTEAFF
.,TRBV19,.,TRBJ1-6,TGTGCCAGTAGTATCGGTCTGAGCTCCTATAATTCACCCCTCCACTTT,CASSIGLSSYNSPLHF
.,TRBV4-3,.,TRBJ1-5,TGCGCCAGCAGCCAAGAATGGGTTAGCAATCAGCCCCAGCATTTT,CASSQEWVSNQPQHF
.,TRBV5-1,.,TRBJ2-5,TGCGCCAGCACGTCCGCCCAACTAGACAGTGATCAGACCCAGTACTTC,CASTSAQLDSDQTQYF
TRBD2,TRBV7-3,.,TRBJ2-2,TGTGCCAGCAGCCTGACTAGCGGGACGACCACCGGGGAGCTGTTTTTT,CASSLTSGTTTGELFF
.,TRBV25-1,.,TRBJ2-1,TGTGCCAGCAGTAATACTTCGGGAGCATGGAGTGAGCAGTTCTTC,CASSNTSGAWSEQFF
.,TRBV6-5,.,TRBJ1-5,TGTGCCAGTCCCCCGGGGCAGCCCCAGCATTTT,CASPPGQPQHF
.,TRBV7-6,.,TRBJ2-7,TGTGCCAGCAGCGGCGCAAGGCTAACCGAGCAGTACTTC,CASSGARLTEQYF
.,TRBV6-6,.,TRBJ2-3,TGTGCCAGCAGCAAGGATGCGGACAGTCAGTATTTT,CASSKDADSQYF
.,TRBV18,.,TRBJ2-2,TGTGCCAGCTCAAAATCGAACACCGGGGAGCTGTTTTTT,CASSKSNTGELFF
.,TRBV18,.,TRBJ2-2,TGTGCCAGCTCACCATTCACAGGGACCACCGGGGAGCTGTTTTTT,CASSPFTGTTGELFF
.,TRBV13,once,TRBJ1-5,TGTGCCAGCAGGGATCCCGGGGGGGTAGAAAATCAGCCCCAGCATTTT,CASRDPGGVENQPQHF
TRBD1,TRBV18,once,TRBJ1-6,TGTGCCAGCTCACCGATGGGACAGGGTGGCTCACCCCTCCACTTT,CASSPMGQGGSPLHF
TRBD1,TRBV5-5,once,TRBJ2-1,TGTGCCAGCAGCCGGACAGGGAGCCCCTACAATGAGCAGTTCTTC,CASSRTGSPYNEQFF
.,TRBV5-8,.,TRBJ1-4,TGTGCCAGCAGTTCCGGGATCCATGAAAAACTGTTTTTT,CASSSGIHEKLFF